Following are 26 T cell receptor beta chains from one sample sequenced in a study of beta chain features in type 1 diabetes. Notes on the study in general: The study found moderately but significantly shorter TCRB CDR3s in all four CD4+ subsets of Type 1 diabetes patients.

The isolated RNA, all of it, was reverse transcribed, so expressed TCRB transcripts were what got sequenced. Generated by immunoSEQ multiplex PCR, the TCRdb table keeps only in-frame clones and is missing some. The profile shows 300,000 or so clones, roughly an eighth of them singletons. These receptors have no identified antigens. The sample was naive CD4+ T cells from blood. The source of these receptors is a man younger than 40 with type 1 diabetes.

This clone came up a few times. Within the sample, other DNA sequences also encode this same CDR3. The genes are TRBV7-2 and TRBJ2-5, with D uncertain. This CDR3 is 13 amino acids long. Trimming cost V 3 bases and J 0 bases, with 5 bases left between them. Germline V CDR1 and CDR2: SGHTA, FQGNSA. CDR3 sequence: CASSFGYQETQYF. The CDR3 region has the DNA TGTGCCAGCAGCTTTGGCTACCAAGAGACCCAGTACTTC.

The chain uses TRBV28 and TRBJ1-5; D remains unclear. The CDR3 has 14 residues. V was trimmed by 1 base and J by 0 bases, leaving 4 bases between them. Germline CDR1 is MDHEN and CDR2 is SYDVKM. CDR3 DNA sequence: TGTGCCAGCAGTTTATCCCTTAGCAATCAGCCCCAGCATTTT. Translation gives CASSLSLSNQPQHF.

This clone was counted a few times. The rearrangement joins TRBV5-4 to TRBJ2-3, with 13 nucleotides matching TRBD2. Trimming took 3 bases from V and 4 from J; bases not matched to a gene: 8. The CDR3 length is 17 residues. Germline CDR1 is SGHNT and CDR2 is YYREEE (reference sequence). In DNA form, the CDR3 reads TGTGCCAGCAGCTCTAGGACTAGCGGGAGAACTGCAGATACGCAGTATTTT. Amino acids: CASSSRTSGRTADTQYF.

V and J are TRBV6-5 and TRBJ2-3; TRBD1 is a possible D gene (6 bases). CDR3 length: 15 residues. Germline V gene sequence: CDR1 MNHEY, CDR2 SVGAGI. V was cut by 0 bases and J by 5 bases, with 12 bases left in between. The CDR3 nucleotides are TGTGCCAGCAGTTACTCAGGGGGATACGGAGATACGCAGTATTTT. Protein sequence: CASSYSGGYGDTQYF.

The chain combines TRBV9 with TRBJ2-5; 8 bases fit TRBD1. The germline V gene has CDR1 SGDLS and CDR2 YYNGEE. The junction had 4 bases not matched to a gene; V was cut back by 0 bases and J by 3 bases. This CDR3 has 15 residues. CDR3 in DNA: TGTGCCAGCAGCGTAGCCCCAGGGGGCGAAGAGACCCAGTACTTC. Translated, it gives CASSVAPGGEETQYF.

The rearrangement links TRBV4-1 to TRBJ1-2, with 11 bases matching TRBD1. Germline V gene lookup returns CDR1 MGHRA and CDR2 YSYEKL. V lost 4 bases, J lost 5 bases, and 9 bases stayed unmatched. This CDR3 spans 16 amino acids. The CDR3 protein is CASSLRTGGLEYGYTF. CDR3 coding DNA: TGCGCCAGCAGCCTCCGGACAGGGGGCTTGGAATATGGCTACACCTTC.

The CDR3 region is CASSQNPEAFF. DNA of the CDR3: TGTGCCAGCAGTCAAAATCCTGAAGCTTTCTTT. The V call is TRBV28, the J call TRBJ1-1, with D unresolved. The V gene lost 5 bases and the J gene lost 6 bases, with 7 bases spanning the gap. The length of the CDR3 is 11 residues. From germline, CDR1 is MDHEN and CDR2 SYDVKM.

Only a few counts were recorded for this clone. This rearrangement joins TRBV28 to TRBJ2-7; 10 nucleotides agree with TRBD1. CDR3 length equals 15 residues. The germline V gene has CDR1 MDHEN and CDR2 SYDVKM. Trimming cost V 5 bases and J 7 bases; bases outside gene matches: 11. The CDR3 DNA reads TGTGCCAGCAGTGCAACCGGGACAGGGGTCTGGGAGCAGTACTTC. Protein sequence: CASSATGTGVWEQYF. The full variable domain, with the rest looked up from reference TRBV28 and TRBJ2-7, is DVKVTQSSRYLVKRTGEKVFLECVQDMDHENMFWYRQDPGLGLRLIYFSYDVKMKEKGDIPEGYSVSREKKERFSLILESASTNQTSMYLCASSATGTGVWEQYFGPGTRLTVT.

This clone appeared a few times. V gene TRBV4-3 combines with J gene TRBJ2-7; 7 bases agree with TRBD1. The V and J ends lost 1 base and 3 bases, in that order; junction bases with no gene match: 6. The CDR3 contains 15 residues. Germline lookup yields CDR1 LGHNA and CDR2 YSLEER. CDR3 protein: CASSQADRVGYEQYF. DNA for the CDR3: TGCGCCAGCAGCCAAGCAGACAGGGTTGGCTACGAGCAGTACTTC.

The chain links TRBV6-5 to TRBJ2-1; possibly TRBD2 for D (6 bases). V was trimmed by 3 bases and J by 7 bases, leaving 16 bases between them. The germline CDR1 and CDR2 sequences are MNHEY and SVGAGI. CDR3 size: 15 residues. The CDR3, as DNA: TGTGCCAGCAGTTATGGGGTTGTAGGGAGGAATGAGCAGTTCTTC. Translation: CASSYGVVGRNEQFF.

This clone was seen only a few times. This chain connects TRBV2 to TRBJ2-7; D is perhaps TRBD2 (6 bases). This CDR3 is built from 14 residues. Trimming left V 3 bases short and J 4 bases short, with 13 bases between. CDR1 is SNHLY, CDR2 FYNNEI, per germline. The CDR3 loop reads CASSEGGITYEQYF. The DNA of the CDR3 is TGTGCCAGCAGTGAGGGCGGGATCACTTACGAGCAGTACTTC.

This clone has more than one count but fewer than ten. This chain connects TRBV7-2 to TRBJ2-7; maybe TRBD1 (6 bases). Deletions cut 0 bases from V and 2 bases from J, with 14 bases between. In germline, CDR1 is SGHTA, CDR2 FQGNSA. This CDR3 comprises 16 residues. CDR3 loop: CASSLAPGTFTYEQYF. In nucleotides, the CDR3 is TGTGCCAGCAGCTTAGCACCCGGGACATTCACCTACGAGCAGTACTTC.

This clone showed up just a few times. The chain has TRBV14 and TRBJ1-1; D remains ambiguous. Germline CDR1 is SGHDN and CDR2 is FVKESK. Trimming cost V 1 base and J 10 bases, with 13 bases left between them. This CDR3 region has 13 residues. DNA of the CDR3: TGTGCCAGCAGCCAAGGGGCGCGACCCACAGCTTTCTTT. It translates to CASSQGARPTAFF.

The CDR3 loop reads CASSEYGGTSGSTDTQYF. The CDR3 nucleotides are TGTGCCAGCAGTGAATACGGCGGGACTAGCGGGAGCACAGATACGCAGTATTTT. The chain carries TRBV25-1 and TRBJ2-3; TRBD2 agrees at 12 bases. This CDR3 comprises 18 residues. Germline CDR1 reads MGHDK; CDR2 reads SYGVNS. Losses at the gene ends were 0 bases for V and 0 bases for J; bases not matched to a gene: 4.

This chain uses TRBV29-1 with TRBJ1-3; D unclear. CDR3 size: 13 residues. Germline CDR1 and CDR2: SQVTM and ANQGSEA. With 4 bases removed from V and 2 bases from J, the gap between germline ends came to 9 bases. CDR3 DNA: TGCAGCGTTGTTCAACAGACTGGAAACACCATATATTTT. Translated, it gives CSVVQQTGNTIYF.

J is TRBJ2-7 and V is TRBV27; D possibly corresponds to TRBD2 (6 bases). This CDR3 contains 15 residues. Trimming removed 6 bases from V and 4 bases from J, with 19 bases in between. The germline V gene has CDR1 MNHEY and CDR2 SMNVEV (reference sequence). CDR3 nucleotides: TGTGCCAGCAGCCCGAGATCTCACGCGGGGTACGAGCAGTACTTC. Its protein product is CASSPRSHAGYEQYF.

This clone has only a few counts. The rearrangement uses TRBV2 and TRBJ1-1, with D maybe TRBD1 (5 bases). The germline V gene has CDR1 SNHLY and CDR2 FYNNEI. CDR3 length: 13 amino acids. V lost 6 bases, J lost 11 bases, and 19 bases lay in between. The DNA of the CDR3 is TGTGCCAGCAGAGCCCGGGACTCCCGACAGGCTTTCTTT. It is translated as CASRARDSRQAFF.

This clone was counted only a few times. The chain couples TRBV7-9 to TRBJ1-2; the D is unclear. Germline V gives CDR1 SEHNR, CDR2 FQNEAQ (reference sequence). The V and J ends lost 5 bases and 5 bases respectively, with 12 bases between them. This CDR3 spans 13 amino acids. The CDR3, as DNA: TGTGCCAGCAGCATGACGAGGGTTTATGGCTACACCTTC. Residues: CASSMTRVYGYTF. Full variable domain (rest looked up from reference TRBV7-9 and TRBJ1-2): DTGVSQNPRHKITKRGQNVTFRCDPISEHNRLYWYRQTLGQGPEFLTYFQNEAQLEKSRLLSDRFSAERPKGSFSTLEIQRTEQGDSAMYLCASSMTRVYGYTFGSGTRLTVV.

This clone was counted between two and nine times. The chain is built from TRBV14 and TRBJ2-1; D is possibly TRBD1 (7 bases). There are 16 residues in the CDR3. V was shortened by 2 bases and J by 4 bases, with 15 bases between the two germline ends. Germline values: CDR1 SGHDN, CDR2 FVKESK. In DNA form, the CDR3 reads TGTGCCAGCAGCCAATCAGGGGGGACAGAGTACAATGAGCAGTTCTTC. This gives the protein CASSQSGGTEYNEQFF.

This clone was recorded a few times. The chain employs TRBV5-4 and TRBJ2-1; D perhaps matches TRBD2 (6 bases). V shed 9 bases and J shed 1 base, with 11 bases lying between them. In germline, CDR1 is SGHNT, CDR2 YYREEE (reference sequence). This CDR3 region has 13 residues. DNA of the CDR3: TGTGCCATCGGGACTGGTTCCTACAATGAGCAGTTCTTC. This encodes CAIGTGSYNEQFF.

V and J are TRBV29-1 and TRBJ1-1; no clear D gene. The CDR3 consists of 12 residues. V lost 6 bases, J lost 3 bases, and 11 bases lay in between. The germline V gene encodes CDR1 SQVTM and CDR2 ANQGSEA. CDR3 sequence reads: CSVRTGYTEAFF. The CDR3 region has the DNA TGCAGCGTCCGAACGGGTTACACTGAAGCTTTCTTT.

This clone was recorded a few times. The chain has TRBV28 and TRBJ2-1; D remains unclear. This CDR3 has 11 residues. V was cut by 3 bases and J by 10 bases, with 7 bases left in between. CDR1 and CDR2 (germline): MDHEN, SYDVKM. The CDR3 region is CASSLRSEQFF. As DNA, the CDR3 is TGTGCCAGCAGTTTGCGGAGCGAGCAGTTCTTC.

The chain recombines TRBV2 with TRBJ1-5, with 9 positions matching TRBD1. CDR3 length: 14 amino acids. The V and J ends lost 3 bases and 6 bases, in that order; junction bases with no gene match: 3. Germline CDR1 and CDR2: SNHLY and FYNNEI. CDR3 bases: TGTGCCAGCAGTGAGGGACAGGGAGGTCAGCCCCAGCATTTT. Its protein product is CASSEGQGGQPQHF.

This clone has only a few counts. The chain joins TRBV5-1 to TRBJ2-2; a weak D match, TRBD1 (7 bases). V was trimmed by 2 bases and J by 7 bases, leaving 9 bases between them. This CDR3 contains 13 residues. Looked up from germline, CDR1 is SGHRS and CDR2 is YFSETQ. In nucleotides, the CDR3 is TGCGCCAGCAGCTTCCAGGGGGGCGGGGAGCTGTTTTTT. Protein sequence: CASSFQGGGELFF.

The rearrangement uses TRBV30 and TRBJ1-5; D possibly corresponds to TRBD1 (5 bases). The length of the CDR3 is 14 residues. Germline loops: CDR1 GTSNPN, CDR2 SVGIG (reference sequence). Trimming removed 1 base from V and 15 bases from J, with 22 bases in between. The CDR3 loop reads CAWSDTHGGTIRHF. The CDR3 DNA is TGTGCCTGGAGTGACACCCACGGCGGGACGATTCGGCATTTT.

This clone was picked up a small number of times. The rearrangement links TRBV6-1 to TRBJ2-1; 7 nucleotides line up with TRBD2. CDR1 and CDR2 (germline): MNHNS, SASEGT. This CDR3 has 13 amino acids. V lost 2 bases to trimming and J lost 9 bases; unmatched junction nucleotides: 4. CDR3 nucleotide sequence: TGTGCCAGCAGTGAACTAGGGGAGGGTGAGCAGTTCTTC. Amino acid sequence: CASSELGEGEQFF.